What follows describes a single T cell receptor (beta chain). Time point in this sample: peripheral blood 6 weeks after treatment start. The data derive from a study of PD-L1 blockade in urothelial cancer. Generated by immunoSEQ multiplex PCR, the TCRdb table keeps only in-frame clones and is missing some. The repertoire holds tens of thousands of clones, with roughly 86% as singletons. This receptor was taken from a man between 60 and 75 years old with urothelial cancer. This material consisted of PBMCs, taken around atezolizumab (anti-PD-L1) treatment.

Written as DNA, the CDR3 is TGTGCCAGCAGCTTGGGACAGTGGAACACTGAAGCTTTCTTT. Translated: CASSLGQWNTEAFF. The genes are TRBV5-8 and TRBJ1-1; tentatively, D is TRBD1 (5 bases). Trimming took 0 bases from V and 1 from J, leaving 7 bases between them. The CDR3 is 14 amino acids. Germline lookup yields CDR1 SGHTS and CDR2 YDEGEE.